The next 7 T cell receptor beta chains were all read from a single sample in a study of T cell changes during pregnancy in multiple sclerosis. Clones were sequenced by immunoSEQ multiplex PCR, and TCRdb holds only the in-frame ones, with some missing. Here the sample spans some 85,000 clones, 85% to 95% being singletons. The sample was peripheral blood, taken in the second trimester of pregnancy. These receptors all stem from a female donor in good health, enrolled as a control in a pregnancy study.

The rearrangement links TRBV5-1 to TRBJ2-6; D remains ambiguous. The ends were cut back, 7 bases at V and 4 bases at J, with 9 bases in the middle. The CDR3 is made up of 13 amino acids. Germline V gene lookup returns CDR1 SGHRS and CDR2 YFSETQ. The CDR3 DNA follows: TGCGCCAGCGGAGAGACGGGGGCCAACGTCCTGACTTTC. Its protein is CASGETGANVLTF.

The rearrangement joins TRBV27 to TRBJ2-1; TRBD1 is a possible D gene (6 bases). CDR1 is MNHEY and CDR2 is SMNVEV in the germline V gene (reference sequence). Trimming pared 5 bases from V and 8 bases from J, leaving 19 bases between. CDR3 length: 15 residues. The CDR3 spells CASSVTGPFRDEQFF. Written as DNA, the CDR3 is TGTGCCAGCAGTGTGACAGGACCGTTCAGGGATGAGCAGTTCTTC.

This clone was seen only once. The genes are TRBV30 and TRBJ2-7; 7 positions match TRBD1. From germline, CDR1 is GTSNPN and CDR2 SVGIG (reference sequence). The CDR3 covers 15 residues. Trimming at V came to 0 bases and at J to 2 bases, leaving 7 bases not matched to a gene. The CDR3 sequence is CAWSVLGTVAYEQYF. The CDR3 DNA follows: TGTGCCTGGAGTGTACTGGGGACAGTAGCCTACGAGCAGTACTTC. The entire variable domain, with the rest obtained from reference TRBV30 and TRBJ2-7, is as follows: SQTIHQWPATLVQPVGSPLSLECTVEGTSNPNLYWYRQAAGRGLQLLFYSVGIGQISSEVPQNLSASRPQDRQFILSSKKLLLSDSGFYLCAWSVLGTVAYEQYFGPGTRLTVT.

A single count supports this clone. V and J are TRBV4-3 and TRBJ1-2; perhaps TRBD1 as D (5 bases). The CDR3 extends over 16 amino acids. Germline V CDR1 and CDR2: LGHNA, YSLEER. V was trimmed by 4 bases and J by 3 bases, leaving 18 bases between them. This CDR3 reads CASSRYSRGIDYGYTF. The DNA for the CDR3 is TGCGCCAGCAGCCGCTATAGCCGGGGGATAGACTATGGCTACACCTTC.

The chain combines TRBV6-1 with TRBJ2-3; D may be TRBD1 (6 bases). The length of the CDR3 is 15 residues. Between the trimmed V and J ends, which lost 2 bases and 5 bases, there was a span of 14 bases. Germline assignment: CDR1 MNHNS and CDR2 SASEGT. CDR3 sequence reads: CASSEQGTLGDTQYF. CDR3 nucleotides: TGTGCCAGCAGTGAACAGGGGACGCTTGGAGATACGCAGTATTTT.

The chain employs TRBV7-2 and TRBJ1-5; D remains ambiguous. Germline V gives CDR1 SGHTA, CDR2 FQGNSA. The CDR3 is 18 amino acids. V lost 1 base, J lost 5 bases, and 21 bases lay in between. The CDR3 reads CASSLGGGWGVEDQPQHF. The CDR3 coding sequence is TGTGCCAGCAGCTTAGGGGGAGGATGGGGAGTTGAGGATCAGCCCCAGCATTTT.

The rearrangement uses TRBV6-4 and TRBJ1-2; 8 bases map to TRBD1. V was pared by 4 bases and J by 3 bases, with 4 bases of the junction left unmatched. Looked up from germline, CDR1 is MRHNA and CDR2 is SNTAGT. The CDR3 spans 14 residues. The CDR3 loop is CASSASGGYYGYTF. The CDR3 bases are TGTGCCAGCAGTGCTTCAGGGGGCTACTATGGCTACACCTTC.